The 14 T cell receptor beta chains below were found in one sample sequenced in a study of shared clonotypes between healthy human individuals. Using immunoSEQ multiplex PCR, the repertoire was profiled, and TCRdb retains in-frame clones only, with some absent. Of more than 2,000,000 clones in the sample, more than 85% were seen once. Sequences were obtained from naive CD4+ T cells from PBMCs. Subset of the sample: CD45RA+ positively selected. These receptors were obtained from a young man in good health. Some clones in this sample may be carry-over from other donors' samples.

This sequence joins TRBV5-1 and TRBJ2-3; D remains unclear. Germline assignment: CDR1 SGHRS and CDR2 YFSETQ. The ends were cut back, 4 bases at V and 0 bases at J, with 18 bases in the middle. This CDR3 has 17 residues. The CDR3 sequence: CASSPNVRRISTDTQYF. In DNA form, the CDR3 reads TGCGCCAGCAGCCCTAATGTTCGACGAATCAGCACAGATACGCAGTATTTT. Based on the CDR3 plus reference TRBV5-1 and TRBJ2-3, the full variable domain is KAGVTQTPRYLIKTRGQQVTLSCSPISGHRSVSWYQQTPGQGLQFLFEYFSETQRNKGNFPGRFSGRQFSNSRSEMNVSTLELGDSALYLCASSPNVRRISTDTQYFGPGTRLTVL.

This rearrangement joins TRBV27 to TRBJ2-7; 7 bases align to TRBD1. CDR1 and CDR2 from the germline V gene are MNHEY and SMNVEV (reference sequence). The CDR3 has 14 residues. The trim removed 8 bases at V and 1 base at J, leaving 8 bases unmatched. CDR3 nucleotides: TGTGCCAGCGGCAAAGAGACAGGGTCCTACGAGCAGTACTTC. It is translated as CASGKETGSYEQYF.

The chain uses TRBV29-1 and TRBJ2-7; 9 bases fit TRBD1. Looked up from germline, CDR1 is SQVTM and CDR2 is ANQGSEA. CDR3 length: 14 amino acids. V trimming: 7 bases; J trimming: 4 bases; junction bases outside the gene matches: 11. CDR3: CSGGQGLGLYEQYF. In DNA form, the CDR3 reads TGCAGCGGCGGACAGGGGTTGGGGCTTTACGAGCAGTACTTC.

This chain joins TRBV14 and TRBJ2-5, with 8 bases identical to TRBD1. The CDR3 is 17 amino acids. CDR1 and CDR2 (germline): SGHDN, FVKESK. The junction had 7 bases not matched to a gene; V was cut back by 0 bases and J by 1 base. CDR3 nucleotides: TGTGCCAGCAGCCAAGACACCCGGGACAGGACCCAAGAGACCCAGTACTTC. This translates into CASSQDTRDRTQETQYF.

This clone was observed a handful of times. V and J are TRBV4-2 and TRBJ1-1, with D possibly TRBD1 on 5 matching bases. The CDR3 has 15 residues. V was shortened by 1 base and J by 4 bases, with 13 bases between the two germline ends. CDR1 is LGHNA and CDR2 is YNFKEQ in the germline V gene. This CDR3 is CASSQGGPVLTEAFF. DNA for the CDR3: TGTGCCAGCAGCCAAGGGGGACCGGTCCTCACTGAAGCTTTCTTT.

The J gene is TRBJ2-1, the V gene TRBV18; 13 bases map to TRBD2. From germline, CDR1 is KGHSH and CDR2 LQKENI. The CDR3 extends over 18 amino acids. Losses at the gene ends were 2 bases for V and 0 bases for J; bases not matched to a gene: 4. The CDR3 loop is CASSPRGLAGRSYNEQFF. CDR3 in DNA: TGTGCCAGCTCACCAAGGGGACTAGCGGGGCGCTCCTACAATGAGCAGTTCTTC.

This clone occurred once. The CDR3 DNA follows: TGCGCCAGCAGCTATGGGGGGGACGAGCAGTACTTC. It specifies CASSYGGDEQYF. The rearrangement joins TRBV5-1 to TRBJ2-7; 7 bases line up with TRBD2. V trimming: 3 bases; J trimming: 5 bases; junction bases outside the gene matches: 2. Germline assignment: CDR1 SGHRS and CDR2 YFSETQ. CDR3 size: 12 residues.

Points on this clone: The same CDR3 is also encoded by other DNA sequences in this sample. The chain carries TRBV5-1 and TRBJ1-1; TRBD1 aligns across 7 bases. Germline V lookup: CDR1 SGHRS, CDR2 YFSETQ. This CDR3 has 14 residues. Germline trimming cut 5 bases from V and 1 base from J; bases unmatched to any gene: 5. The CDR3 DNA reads TGCGCCAGCAGTCCGGACAGGCAGAACACTGAAGCTTTCTTT. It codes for CASSPDRQNTEAFF.

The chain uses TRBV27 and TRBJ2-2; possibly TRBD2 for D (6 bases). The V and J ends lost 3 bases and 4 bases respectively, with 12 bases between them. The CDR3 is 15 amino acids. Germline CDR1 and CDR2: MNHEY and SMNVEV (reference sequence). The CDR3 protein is CASSFSRGSTGELFF. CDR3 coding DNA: TGTGCCAGCAGTTTTAGCCGGGGGAGCACCGGGGAGCTGTTTTTT.

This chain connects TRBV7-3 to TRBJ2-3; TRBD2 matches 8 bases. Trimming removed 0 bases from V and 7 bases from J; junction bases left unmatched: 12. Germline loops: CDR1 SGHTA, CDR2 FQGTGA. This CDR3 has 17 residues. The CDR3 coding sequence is TGTGCCAGCAGCTTAACGTTTACTAGCGGTCTCGGCAATACGCAGTATTTT. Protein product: CASSLTFTSGLGNTQYF.

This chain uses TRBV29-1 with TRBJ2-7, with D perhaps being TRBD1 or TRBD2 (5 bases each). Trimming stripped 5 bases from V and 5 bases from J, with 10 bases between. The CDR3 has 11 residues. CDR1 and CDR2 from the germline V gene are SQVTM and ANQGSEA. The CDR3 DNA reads TGCAGCGTTCGGGGCGTACACGAGCAGTACTTC. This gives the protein CSVRGVHEQYF.

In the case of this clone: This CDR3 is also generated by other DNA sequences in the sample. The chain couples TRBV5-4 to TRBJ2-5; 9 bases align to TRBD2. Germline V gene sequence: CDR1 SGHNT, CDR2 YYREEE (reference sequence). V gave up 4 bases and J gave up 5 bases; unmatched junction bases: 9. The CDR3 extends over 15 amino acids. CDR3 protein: CASSPPGLAGETQYF. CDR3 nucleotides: TGTGCCAGCAGCCCACCGGGACTAGCTGGGGAGACCCAGTACTTC.

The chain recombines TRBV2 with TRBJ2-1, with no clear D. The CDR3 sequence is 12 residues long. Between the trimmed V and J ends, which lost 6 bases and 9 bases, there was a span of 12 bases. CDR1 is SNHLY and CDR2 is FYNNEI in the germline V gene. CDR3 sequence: CASSGEWGEQFF. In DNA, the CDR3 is TGTGCCAGCAGCGGCGAATGGGGTGAGCAGTTCTTC.

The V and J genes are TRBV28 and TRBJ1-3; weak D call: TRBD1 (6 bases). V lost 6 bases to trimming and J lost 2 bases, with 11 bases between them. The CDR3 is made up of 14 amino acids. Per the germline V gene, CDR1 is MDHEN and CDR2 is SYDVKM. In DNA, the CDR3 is TGTGCCAGCAGAGTGGGGGCGCCTGGAAACACCATATATTTT. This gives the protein CASRVGAPGNTIYF.